This TCR beta chain was found in a study of blood T cell repertoires in COVID-19. Study summary: Some COVID-19 samples were acute and others convalescent; all came from the United States, Italy and Spain. From T cells, B-cell-depleted T cells, or PBMCs came the material, which was cDNA or gDNA.

Trimming removed 9 bases at V and 14 bases at J, with 12 bases between. Germline-derived CDR1 and CDR2 are KGHDR and SFDVKD. The CDR3 has 10 residues. Original processing notes: Reference gene primer amplification yielded estimated nucleated cell counts. Sequenced by immunoSEQ multiplex PCR; TCRdb stores in-frame clones only, minus some. That table gives V, J and clone size, and the DNA gave D and trimming. The data show more than 200,000 clones, 83% seen once. The genes are TRBV24-1 and TRBJ1-4; unclear D gene. The sequenced material came from peripheral blood. The sequence was collected from a woman between 50 and 59 years old with acute or convalescent COVID-19. CDR3 amino acids: CATSGSGLFF. CDR3 coding DNA: TGTGCCACCTCAGGTAGTGGGCTGTTTTTT.